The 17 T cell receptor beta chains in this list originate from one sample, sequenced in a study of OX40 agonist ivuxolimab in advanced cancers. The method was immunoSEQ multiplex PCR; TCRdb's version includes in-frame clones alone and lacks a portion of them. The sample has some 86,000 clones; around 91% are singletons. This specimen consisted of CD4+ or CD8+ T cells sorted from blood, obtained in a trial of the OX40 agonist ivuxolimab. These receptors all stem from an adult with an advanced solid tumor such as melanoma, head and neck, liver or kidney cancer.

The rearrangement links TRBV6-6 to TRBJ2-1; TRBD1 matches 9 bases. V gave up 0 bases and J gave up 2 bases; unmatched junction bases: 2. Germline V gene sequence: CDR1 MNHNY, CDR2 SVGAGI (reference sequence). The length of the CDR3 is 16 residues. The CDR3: CASSYSGTGTYNEQFF. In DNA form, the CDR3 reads TGTGCCAGCAGTTACTCTGGGACAGGGACCTACAATGAGCAGTTCTTC.

The DNA for the CDR3 is TGTGCCAGCAGCGATAAGAACGGGTATAATTCACCCCTCCACTTT. It encodes CASSDKNGYNSPLHF. The gene calls are TRBV25-1 and TRBJ1-6; D remains unclear. V was trimmed by 6 bases and J by 4 bases, leaving 13 bases between them. Germline assignment: CDR1 MGHDK and CDR2 SYGVNS. This CDR3 comprises 15 residues.

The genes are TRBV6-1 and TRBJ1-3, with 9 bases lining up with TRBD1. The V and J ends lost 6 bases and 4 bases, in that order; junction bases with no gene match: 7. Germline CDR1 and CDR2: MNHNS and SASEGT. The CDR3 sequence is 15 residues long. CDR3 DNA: TGTGCCAGCAGCCAAACCGGACAGGGGGGAAACACCATATATTTT. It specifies CASSQTGQGGNTIYF.

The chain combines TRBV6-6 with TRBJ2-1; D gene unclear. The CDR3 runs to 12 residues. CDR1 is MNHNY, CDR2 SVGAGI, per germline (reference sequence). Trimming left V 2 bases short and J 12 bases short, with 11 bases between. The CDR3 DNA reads TGTGCCAGCAGTTACACAGCCTCGGGGCAGTTCTTC. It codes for CASSYTASGQFF.

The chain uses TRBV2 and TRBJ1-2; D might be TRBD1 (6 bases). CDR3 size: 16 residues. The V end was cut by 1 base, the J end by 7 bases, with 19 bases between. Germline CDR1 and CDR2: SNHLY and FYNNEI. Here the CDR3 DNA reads TGTGCCAGCAGTGAAGAAGTTTTGGCGGGGGCGCGTGGCTACACCTTC. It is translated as CASSEEVLAGARGYTF.

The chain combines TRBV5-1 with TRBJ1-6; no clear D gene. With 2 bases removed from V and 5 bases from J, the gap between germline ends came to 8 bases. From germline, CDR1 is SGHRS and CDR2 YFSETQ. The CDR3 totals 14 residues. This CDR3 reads CASSFQRDNSPLHF. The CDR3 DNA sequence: TGCGCCAGCAGCTTCCAGAGGGATAATTCACCCCTCCACTTT.

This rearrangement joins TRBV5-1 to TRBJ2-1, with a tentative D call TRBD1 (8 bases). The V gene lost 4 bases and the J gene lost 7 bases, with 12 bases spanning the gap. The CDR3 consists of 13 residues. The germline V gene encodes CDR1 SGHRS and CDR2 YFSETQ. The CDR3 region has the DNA TGCGCCAGCAGCGTACAGGGGGGGAATGAGCAGTTCTTC. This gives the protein CASSVQGGNEQFF.

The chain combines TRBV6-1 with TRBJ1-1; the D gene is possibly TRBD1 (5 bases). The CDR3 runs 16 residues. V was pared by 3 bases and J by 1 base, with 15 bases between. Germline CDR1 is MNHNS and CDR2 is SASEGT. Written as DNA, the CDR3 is TGTGCCAGCAGTGACGCCCCGGGGCGCCAGAACACTGAAGCTTTCTTT. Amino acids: CASSDAPGRQNTEAFF.

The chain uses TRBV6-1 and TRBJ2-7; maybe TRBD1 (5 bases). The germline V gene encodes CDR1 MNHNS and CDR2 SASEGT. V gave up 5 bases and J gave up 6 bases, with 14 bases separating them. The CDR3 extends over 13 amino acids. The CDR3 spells CASSKPGSGEQYV. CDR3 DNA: TGTGCCAGCAGTAAACCAGGGTCTGGCGAGCAGTACGTC.

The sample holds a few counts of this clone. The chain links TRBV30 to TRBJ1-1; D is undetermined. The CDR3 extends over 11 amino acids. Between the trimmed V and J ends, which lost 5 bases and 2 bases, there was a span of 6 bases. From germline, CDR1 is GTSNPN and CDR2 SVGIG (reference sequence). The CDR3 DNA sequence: TGTGCCTGGTCGATTAACACTGAAGCTTTCTTT. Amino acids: CAWSINTEAFF.

CDR3 loop: CASSNPGTDQNYGYTF. CDR3 coding DNA: TGTGCCAGTAGTAACCCCGGGACGGACCAAAACTATGGCTACACCTTC. The gene calls are TRBV19 and TRBJ1-2; possibly TRBD1 for D (5 bases). The V end lost 4 bases, the J end lost 2 bases, and 17 bases lay between the germline ends. This CDR3 contains 16 residues. From germline, CDR1 is LNHDA and CDR2 SQIVND (reference sequence).

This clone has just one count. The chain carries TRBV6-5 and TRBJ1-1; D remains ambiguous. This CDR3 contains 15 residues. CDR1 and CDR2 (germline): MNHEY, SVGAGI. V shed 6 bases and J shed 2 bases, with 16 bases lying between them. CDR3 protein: CASSLEGSRNTEAFF. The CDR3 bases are TGTGCCAGCAGCTTGGAGGGTAGCCGAAACACTGAAGCTTTCTTT.

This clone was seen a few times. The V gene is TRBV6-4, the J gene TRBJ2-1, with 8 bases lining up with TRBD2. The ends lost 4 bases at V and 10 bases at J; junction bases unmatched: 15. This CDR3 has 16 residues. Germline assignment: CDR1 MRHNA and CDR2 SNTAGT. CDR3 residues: CASSARPRGGFPEQFF. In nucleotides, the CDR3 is TGTGCCAGCAGTGCGCGCCCTCGCGGGGGGTTTCCGGAGCAGTTCTTC.

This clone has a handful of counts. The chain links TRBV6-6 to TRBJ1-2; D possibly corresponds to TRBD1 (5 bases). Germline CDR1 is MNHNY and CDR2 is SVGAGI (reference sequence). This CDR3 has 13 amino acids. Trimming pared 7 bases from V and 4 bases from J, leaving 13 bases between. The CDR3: CASNAGSAYGYTF. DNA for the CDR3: TGTGCCAGCAATGCAGGGTCGGCCTATGGCTACACCTTC.

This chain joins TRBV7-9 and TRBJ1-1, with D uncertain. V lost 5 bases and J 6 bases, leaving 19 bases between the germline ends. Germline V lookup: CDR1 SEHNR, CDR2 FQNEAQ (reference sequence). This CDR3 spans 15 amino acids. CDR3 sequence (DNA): TGTGCCAGCAGCCGGGCGGGGTCGACGAGCGCTGAAGCTTTCTTT. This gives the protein CASSRAGSTSAEAFF.

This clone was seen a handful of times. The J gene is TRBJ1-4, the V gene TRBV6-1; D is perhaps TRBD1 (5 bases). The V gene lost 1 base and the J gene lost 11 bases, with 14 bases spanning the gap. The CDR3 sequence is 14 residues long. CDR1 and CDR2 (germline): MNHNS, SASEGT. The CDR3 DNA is TGTGCCAGCAGTGAAGGGGGGGGGATGAGGAAACTGTTTTTT. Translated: CASSEGGGMRKLFF.

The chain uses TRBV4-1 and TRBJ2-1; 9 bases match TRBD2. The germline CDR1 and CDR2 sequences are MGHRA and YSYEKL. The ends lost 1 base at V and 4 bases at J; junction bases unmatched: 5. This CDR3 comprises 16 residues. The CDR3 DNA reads TGCGCCAGCAGCCAAGTTTTCGCGGGGGGGTACAATGAGCAGTTCTTC. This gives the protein CASSQVFAGGYNEQFF.